One sample yielded the 10 T cell receptor beta chains listed below, sequenced in a study of T cell repertoires in cytomegalovirus infection. In TCRdb, the reads were re-called with MiXCR into one record per CDR3 protein. The sample lists around 240,000 distinct CDR3 sequences, approximately 22% seen once, with 15% to 20% in the top ten. Input material: CD8+ T cells from PBMCs. The origin of the receptors is a human donor in good health (CMV status not recorded). Some clones in this sample may be carry-over from other donors' samples.

CDR3 coding DNA: TGTGCCAGCTCACAATACAAGAACACCGGGGAGCTGTTTTTT. Its translation is CASSQYKNTGELFF. The J gene is TRBJ2-2, the V gene TRBV18; D is unresolved. From germline, CDR1 is KGHSH and CDR2 LQKENI. CDR3 length equals 14 residues. Trimming left V 4 bases short and J 1 base short, with 7 bases between.

This sequence joins TRBV27 and TRBJ2-4; D call uncertain. V lost 8 bases and J lost 1, with 9 bases in between. Germline V gene data show CDR1 as MNHEY and CDR2 as SMNVEV (reference sequence). The CDR3 extends over 13 amino acids. The CDR3 loop reads CASPWSAKNIQYF. The DNA for the CDR3 is TGTGCCAGCCCCTGGTCCGCCAAAAACATTCAGTACTTC.

This clonotype was counted between two and nine times. The chain recombines TRBV12-3 or TRBV12-4 with TRBJ1-1; no firm D call. V lost 5 bases and J lost 1, with 14 bases in between. The CDR3 extends over 15 amino acids. CDR3 DNA sequence: TGTGCCAGCAGTCCCCCGGTGTACAGGAACACTGAAGCTTTCTTT. This sequence encodes CASSPPVYRNTEAFF.

This clonotype has more than one count but fewer than ten. This sequence joins TRBV7-9 and TRBJ2-1; possibly TRBD2 for D (7 bases). V was shortened by 6 bases and J by 8 bases, with 23 bases between the two germline ends. Looked up from germline, CDR1 is SEHNR and CDR2 is FQNEAQ (reference sequence). CDR3 size: 16 residues. The CDR3 coding sequence is TGTGCCAGCAGTTATCGCGGGCGGGGGCTCAGCGATGAGCAGTTCTTC. This sequence encodes CASSYRGRGLSDEQFF.

This chain links TRBV4-1 with TRBJ2-2; 10 positions match TRBD2. The ends lost 3 bases at V and 4 bases at J; junction bases unmatched: 11. This CDR3 is built from 18 residues. Germline V gives CDR1 MGHRA, CDR2 YSYEKL. The CDR3 spells CASSQPENSGGTTGELFF. CDR3 in DNA: TGCGCCAGCAGCCAGCCGGAGAATAGCGGGGGGACCACCGGGGAGCTGTTTTTT.

The sample holds many counts of this clonotype. The V gene is TRBV7-9, the J gene TRBJ2-7; D might be TRBD2 (5 bases). With 6 bases removed from V and 0 bases from J, the gap between germline ends came to 12 bases. This CDR3 region has 14 residues. Germline V gene data show CDR1 as SEHNR and CDR2 as FQNEAQ (reference sequence). CDR3 sequence: CASSLSGISYEQYF. CDR3 DNA sequence: TGTGCCAGCAGTCTGTCGGGGATCTCCTACGAGCAGTACTTC.

This clonotype was observed once. This chain uses TRBV14 with TRBJ2-6; D call uncertain. Trimming stripped 5 bases from V and 9 bases from J, with 14 bases between. There are 14 residues in the CDR3. Germline V gives CDR1 SGHDN, CDR2 FVKESK. For the CDR3, the DNA is TGTGCCAGCAGCGTGGTCGTTGGTGACAACGTCCTGACTTTC. This sequence encodes CASSVVVGDNVLTF.

The chain is built from TRBV6-5 and TRBJ2-7; D assignment may be TRBD1 or TRBD2 (5 bases each). The CDR3 has 18 residues. CDR1 is MNHEY and CDR2 is SVGAGI in the germline V gene. Trimming stripped 2 bases from V and 0 bases from J, with 20 bases between. Written as DNA, the CDR3 is TGTGCCAGCAGTTACCTCCTCGGTTCCGGGGCGAGCTCCTACGAGCAGTACTTC. Translation gives CASSYLLGSGASSYEQYF.

The genes are TRBV28 and TRBJ2-7; D remains unclear. From germline, CDR1 is MDHEN and CDR2 SYDVKM. CDR3 length: 13 residues. Trimming shortened V by 4 bases and J by 0 bases, and 7 bases separated the two germline ends. In DNA form, the CDR3 reads TGTGCCAGCAGTTCATACAGCTCCTACGAGCAGTACTTC. Translation gives CASSSYSSYEQYF.

Only a few counts were recorded for this clonotype. The chain recombines TRBV2 with TRBJ2-1; 13 bases are shared with TRBD2. The CDR3 length is 18 residues. After removal of 0 bases from V and 3 bases from J, the junction contained 5 bases not matched to a gene. Per germline, CDR1 SNHLY and CDR2 FYNNEI. The CDR3 here is CASSEARTSGGLYNEQFF. The CDR3 coding sequence is TGTGCCAGCAGTGAAGCTCGGACTAGCGGGGGCCTCTACAATGAGCAGTTCTTC.